This T cell receptor (beta chain) comes out of a study of breast tumors, draining lymph nodes, adjacent tissues. Study outcomes and limitations: Tumor repertoires ranked between lymph nodes and nontumor tissue in diversity, with V and J gene preferences. The lymph node origin of tumor T cells was framed as consistent with a hypothesis, not demonstrated.

This clonotype was counted a few times. Its antigen remains unidentified. J lost 9 bases, V lost 5 bases, and 4 bases had no gene match. The CDR3 consists of 13 residues. Germline CDR1 and CDR2: MGHDK and SYGVNS. TCRdb ran MiXCR on the multiplex PCR reads and lists one entry per CDR3 protein. This sample carries 14,000 or so distinct CDR3 sequences, roughly 50% of them seen once, and the ten largest clones take less than 35%. The origin of this receptor is a female donor with breast cancer. Some clones in this sample may be carry-over from other donors' samples. The material sequenced was tumor-adjacent breast tissue. The chain couples TRBV25-1 to TRBJ1-6; TRBD1 agrees at 7 bases. The CDR3: CASSLTGISPLHF. The DNA for the CDR3 is TGTGCCAGCAGTCTGACAGGGATTTCACCCCTCCACTTT.